This T cell receptor beta chain was sequenced for a study of blood T cell repertoires in COVID-19. This clone has a handful of counts. The repertoire was sequenced with immunoSEQ multiplex PCR; TCRdb's copy has only in-frame clones and lacks some. The repertoire holds under 200,000 clones, with about 80% as singletons. The CDR3 consists of 15 residues. The germline V gene has CDR1 LNHDA and CDR2 SQIVND (reference sequence). Unmatched junction bases numbered 17, after V lost 9 bases and J lost 7 bases. V usage is TRBV19 and J usage is TRBJ2-7; 8 nucleotides line up with TRBD1. Sequenced material: PBMCs or T cells enriched from blood (not recorded which). This TCR was recovered from a woman between 70 and 85 years old in a cohort exposed to, infected with or recovered from COVID-19 (not recorded which). This chain's CDR3 is CASSLLLQGAKEQYF. The CDR3 nucleotides read TGTGCCAGCAGCCTCCTTTTGCAGGGGGCGAAAGAGCAGTACTTC.